The rows below give T cell receptor beta chains drawn from one sample of a study of CD8 T cells in ankylosing spondylitis. TCRdb recomputed calls from the 5' RACE reads with MiXCR, one row per CDR3 protein. The sample gives roughly 470,000 distinct CDR3 sequences, about 25% of which show up once; 0.85% to 1% is in the top ten. The sequenced material came from blood, either unsorted or a sorted T cell fraction (not recorded which). These receptors all stem from a male donor with ankylosing spondylitis. Both conserved end residues are part of each CDR3. A D gene is named only where the DNA matches it firmly. Size is stated for part of the rows, as once, few or many counts, or as a class when the clone is expanded.

V	size	J	D	DNA	CDR3
TRBV20-1	few	TRBJ1-5	-	TGCAGTGCTGCCTCAGGGGGCAATCAGCCCCAGCATTTT	CSAASGGNQPQHF
TRBV12-3/TRBV12-4	once	TRBJ1-2	-	TGTGCCAGCAGCCAACACTTTGAGGGTACTAACTATGGCTACACCTTC	CASSQHFEGTNYGYTF
TRBV29-1	few	TRBJ1-1	-	TGCAGCGCCGGGACAACGAACACTGAAGCTTTCTTT	CSAGTTNTEAFF
TRBV20-1	-	TRBJ2-1	-	TGCAGTGCTAGAATGGACTCATACAATGAGCAGTTCTTC	CSARMDSYNEQFF
TRBV10-3	-	TRBJ2-1	TRBD1	TGTGCCATCGGGGACAGGGCTAGTGAGCAGTTCTTC	CAIGDRASEQFF
TRBV12-3/TRBV12-4	few	TRBJ2-2	TRBD1	TGTGCCAGCAGTTTAGGGACAGGTCCGAACACCGGGGAGCTGTTTTTT	CASSLGTGPNTGELFF
TRBV11-2	-	TRBJ1-1	-	TGTGCCAGCAGCTCGACAGCTCGAAATCTTGAAGCTTTCTTT	CASSSTARNLEAFF
TRBV7-9	few	TRBJ2-1	TRBD1	TGTGCCAGCAGCTCAGCCCACCACAGGGGAAGCGGGTTCTTC	CASSSAHHRGSGFF
TRBV18	few	TRBJ2-7	TRBD1	TGTGCCAGCTCACCGGGACAGGAGAATGGTCTGTACTTC	CASSPGQENGLYF
TRBV18	many	TRBJ2-5	TRBD2	TGTGCCAGCTCACCACCACTAGCGGGAGATTCTTGGGAGACCCAGTACTTC	CASSPPLAGDSWETQYF
TRBV10-1	-	TRBJ1-4	-	TGCGCCAGCAGTCCGTCAGGGAATGAAAAACTGTTTTTT	CASSPSGNEKLFF
TRBV7-8	-	TRBJ1-2	TRBD1	TGTGCCAGCAGCTCAAGACAGGGGGCGAACTATGGCTACACCTTC	CASSSRQGANYGYTF
TRBV25-1	-	TRBJ2-7	-	TGTGCCAGCAGTGAATGGAGGGGTTTGGAATACGAGCAGTACTTC	CASSEWRGLEYEQYF
TRBV11-2	few	TRBJ2-5	TRBD1	TGTGCCAGCACTCGGACAGGGAATCATTTTTCGGAGACCCAGTACTTC	CASTRTGNHFSETQYF
TRBV18	many	TRBJ1-5	TRBD1	TGTGCCAGCTCGGAGACAGGGGTGGGCAATCAGCCCCAGCATTTT	CASSETGVGNQPQHF
TRBV20-1	-	TRBJ1-6	-	TGCAGTGCGAGCAGGGCCCTGGGTGGTTCACCCCTCCACTTT	CSASRALGGSPLHF
TRBV10-3	-	TRBJ1-1	-	TGTGCCATCAGTGTGATTCGGATGGCAGGGAACACTGAAGCTTTCTTT	CAISVIRMAGNTEAFF
TRBV12-3/TRBV12-4	-	TRBJ2-3	TRBD2	TGTGCCAGCAGCTATGATAGCGGGAGCAGCACAGATACGCAGTATTTT	CASSYDSGSSTDTQYF
TRBV10-3	once	TRBJ1-4	-	TGTGCCATCAGTGAGCAGAAGACAACTAATGAAAAACTGTTTTTT	CAISEQKTTNEKLFF
TRBV11-2	-	TRBJ2-1	-	TGTGCCAGCAGCTTAGATTATCGGGAGACCGGGTACAATGAGCAGTTCTTC	CASSLDYRETGYNEQFF
TRBV20-1	-	TRBJ1-2	-	TGCAGTGCTAGTCGCCTTGGGGGTAGCAGGGGAATCGATGGCTACACCTTC	CSASRLGGSRGIDGYTF
TRBV6-1	few	TRBJ2-3	-	TGTGCCAGCAGTGAAGCGAGGTTTAGCACAGATACGCAGTATTTT	CASSEARFSTDTQYF
TRBV2	-	TRBJ1-5	-	TGTGCCAGCTCCGCAGGGACACCGCCCCAGCATTTT	CASSAGTPPQHF
TRBV7-8	few	TRBJ1-5	-	TGTGCCAGCAGCCCCGATAGATACAATCAGCCCCAGCATTTT	CASSPDRYNQPQHF
TRBV2	-	TRBJ1-2	-	TGTGCCAGCAGTGAATTAGACAGGACCTATGGCTACACCTTC	CASSELDRTYGYTF
TRBV27	-	TRBJ2-7	TRBD2	TGTGCCAGCAGCCGGGGGGGGACTGCTAAGGAGTACTTC	CASSRGGTAKEYF
TRBV28	once	TRBJ2-1	TRBD2	TGTGCCAGCAGTAGCGTCGCGGGAGGGTCGTACAATGAGCAGTTCTTC	CASSSVAGGSYNEQFF
TRBV3-1	few	TRBJ2-7	TRBD2	TGTGCCAGCAGCTCCGGGGTAGCGGGATTCTACGAGCAGTACTTC	CASSSGVAGFYEQYF
TRBV10-1	-	TRBJ2-1	-	TGCGCCAGCAGTGAGTCGGACGGCCTGAAGCTGGATGAGCAGTTCTTC	CASSESDGLKLDEQFF
TRBV12-3/TRBV12-4	-	TRBJ1-3	-	TGTGCCTGGAGAGCGGCTGGAAACACCATATATTTT	CAWRAAGNTIYF
TRBV11-1	-	TRBJ2-7	-	TGTGCCAGCAGCTTTGGAACGGGCGTAAACTCCTACGAGCAGTACTTC	CASSFGTGVNSYEQYF
TRBV11-2	-	TRBJ2-1	-	TGTGCCAGCAGCTTAGGAGCGGCTAGCTCCTACAATGAGCAGTTCTTC	CASSLGAASSYNEQFF
TRBV24-1	few	TRBJ2-1	-	TGTGCCACCAGTGATATACTGGATGAGCAGTTCTTC	CATSDILDEQFF
TRBV7-2	-	TRBJ2-1	-	TGTGCCAGCAGCCCAGTGGGCGGTTACAATGAGCAGTTCTTC	CASSPVGGYNEQFF
TRBV2	-	TRBJ2-5	TRBD2	TGTGCCAGCAGGCTAGCGGGAGCCTCAGAGACCCAGTACTTC	CASRLAGASETQYF
TRBV6-5	-	TRBJ2-2	-	TGTGCCAGCAGTTACATTCCAGGGGCGGGCACCGGGGAGCTGTTTTTT	CASSYIPGAGTGELFF
TRBV10-1	few	TRBJ2-1	-	TGCGCCAGCAGTGTCCAGCGGGACAATGAGCAGTTCTTC	CASSVQRDNEQFF
TRBV20-1	-	TRBJ2-7	TRBD1	TGCAGTGCTAGAGATTCGACAGGGGGTCTGGGGGAGCAGTACTTC	CSARDSTGGLGEQYF
TRBV27	few	TRBJ2-1	-	TGTGCCAGCAGTCTCCGAAGGGGCTCCTACAATGAGCAGTTCTTC	CASSLRRGSYNEQFF